The 16 T cell receptor beta chains below all came from one sample that was sequenced in a study of response to subunit inactivated influenza vaccine. TCRdb re-derived calls from the RT-PCR reads in MiXCR, one entry per CDR3 protein. The sample records 550,000 to 650,000 distinct CDR3 sequences, approximately 12% being singletons. This material consisted of PBMCs from blood, taken on the day of vaccination. These receptors all stem from a man in his fifties who received an inactivated influenza vaccine.

This clonotype has only a few counts. The V call is TRBV20-1, the J call TRBJ1-5; D remains ambiguous. V was trimmed by 3 bases and J by 2 bases, leaving 11 bases between them. The germline CDR1 and CDR2 sequences are DFQATT and SNEGSKA (reference sequence). The CDR3 length is 14 residues. The CDR3 sequence is CSASSNSRNQPQHF. CDR3 coding DNA: TGCAGTGCTAGTTCGAACAGCCGCAATCAGCCCCAGCATTTT.

This clonotype has a handful of counts. This chain uses TRBV7-9 with TRBJ2-3; a possible D gene is TRBD1 (6 bases). CDR3 length equals 15 residues. The germline CDR1 and CDR2 sequences are SEHNR and FQNEAQ (reference sequence). Between the trimmed V and J ends, which lost 2 bases and 0 bases, there was a span of 9 bases. The CDR3 DNA sequence: TGTGCCAGCAGCTTAAGGGACACTAGCACAGATACGCAGTATTTT. It specifies CASSLRDTSTDTQYF.

For this clonotype: The germline gene is not matched at one end of the junction; a read error may be the cause. The J gene is TRBJ2-3, the V gene TRBV13; D ambiguous. CDR3 length: 12 amino acids. The germline gives CDR1 PRHDT, CDR2 FYEKMQ (reference sequence). The CDR3 DNA sequence: TGTGCCCGCAGTCTCGGACCGGATACGCAGTATTTT. It specifies CARSLGPDTQYF. Complete variable domain (other parts from reference TRBV13 and TRBJ2-3): AAGVIQSPRHLIKEKRETATLKCYPIPRHDTVYWYQQGPGQDPQFLISFYEKMQSDKGSIPDRFSAQQFSDYHSELNMSSLELGDSALYFCARSLGPDTQYFGPGTRLTVL.

V and J are TRBV7-9 and TRBJ1-4; possibly TRBD1 for D (6 bases). The CDR3 has 16 residues. Germline CDR1 SEHNR, CDR2 FQNEAQ (reference sequence). V shed 5 bases and J shed 4 bases, with 17 bases lying between them. Written as DNA, the CDR3 is TGTGCCAGCAGCCGAGGACAGTACCCACGTAATGAAAAACTGTTTTTT. It encodes CASSRGQYPRNEKLFF.

This clonotype was seen more than once but under ten times. The rearrangement joins TRBV10-3 to TRBJ2-3; D call uncertain. Germline V gene lookup returns CDR1 ENHRY and CDR2 SYGVKD. V was trimmed by 10 bases and J by 5 bases, leaving 10 bases between them. The CDR3 extends over 11 amino acids. CDR3 residues: CASAVGDTQYF. For the CDR3, the DNA is TGTGCCAGCGCGGTTGGAGATACGCAGTATTTT.

This clonotype has just a few counts. The V gene is TRBV5-1, the J gene TRBJ2-7; TRBD2 matches 8 bases. Per germline, CDR1 SGHRS and CDR2 YFSETQ. The CDR3 spans 15 residues. V trimming: 0 bases; J trimming: 5 bases; junction bases outside the gene matches: 7. The CDR3: CASSLAAGGLNEQYF. DNA of the CDR3: TGCGCCAGCAGCTTGGCGGCGGGAGGTCTGAACGAGCAGTACTTC.

This clonotype showed up many times. CDR3 DNA: TGCGCCAGCAGCCAAAGACAGGGAACATCACCCCTCCACTTT. It yields the protein CASSQRQGTSPLHF. V and J are TRBV5-1 and TRBJ1-6, with 7 bases aligning to TRBD1. J was trimmed by 10 bases and V by 4 bases; bases with no gene match: 8. Germline CDR1 is SGHRS and CDR2 is YFSETQ. CDR3 length: 14 residues.

This clonotype was seen a few times. This chain connects TRBV3-1 to TRBJ1-5, with D perhaps matching TRBD1 (6 bases). Germline V gene sequence: CDR1 LGHDT, CDR2 YNNKEL (reference sequence). The V gene lost 1 base and the J gene lost 4 bases, with 8 bases spanning the gap. The CDR3 has 14 residues. The CDR3 sequence is CASSQAGQNQPQHF. CDR3 in DNA: TGTGCCAGCAGCCAAGCCGGACAGAATCAGCCCCAGCATTTT.

This clonotype was detected ten times or more. This chain connects TRBV6-1 to TRBJ2-5; 10 bases align to TRBD1. This CDR3 comprises 14 residues. With 6 bases clipped from V and 6 bases from J, the junction kept 7 bases outside the gene matches. CDR1 and CDR2 from the germline V gene are MNHNS and SASEGT. The CDR3 sequence is CASSAGTGAKTQYF. The CDR3 DNA is TGTGCCAGCAGCGCGGGGACAGGGGCGAAGACCCAGTACTTC.

J is TRBJ2-7 and V is TRBV12-3 or TRBV12-4; 7 nucleotides match TRBD1. J lost 5 bases, V lost 6 bases, and 10 bases had no gene match. The CDR3 contains 14 residues. This chain's CDR3 is CASRSQTGVHEQYF. CDR3 DNA: TGTGCCAGCAGGTCCCAAACAGGGGTACACGAGCAGTACTTC.

The chain links TRBV11-2 to TRBJ2-7; the match to TRBD1 covers 8 bases. The V gene's germline CDR1 is SGHAT and CDR2 FQNNGV. This CDR3 region has 14 residues. Trimming took 0 bases from V and 8 from J; bases not matched to a gene: 6. The CDR3 sequence is CASSLDRGQGQQYF. In DNA form, the CDR3 reads TGTGCCAGCAGCTTAGATCGTGGACAGGGCCAGCAGTACTTC.

This clonotype was seen a handful of times. The DNA of the CDR3 is TGTGCCAGCAGCTCCCGAGGACTAGCGGGAGTCTACAATGAGCAGTTCTTC. This codes for CASSSRGLAGVYNEQFF. The chain recombines TRBV11-2 with TRBJ2-1; 13 positions agree with TRBD2. Germline V lookup: CDR1 SGHAT, CDR2 FQNNGV. The CDR3 loop spans 17 amino acids. The V segment lost 4 bases and the J segment 3 bases; nucleotides outside the gene matches: 6. Full variable domain (missing parts from reference TRBV11-2 and TRBJ2-1): EAGVAQSPRYKIIEKRQSVAFWCNPISGHATLYWYQQILGQGPKLLIQFQNNGVVDDSQLPKDRFSAERLKGVDSTLKIQPAKLEDSAVYLCASSSRGLAGVYNEQFFGPGTRLTVL.

Note on this clonotype: One junction end disagrees with the germline gene, perhaps due to a read error. V and J are TRBV20-1 and TRBJ1-5; possibly TRBD1 for D (6 bases). CDR3 length: 15 residues. Germline CDR1 reads DFQATT; CDR2 reads SNEGSKA (reference sequence). The CDR3: CSASDRRSGNHPQHF. The DNA for the CDR3 is TGCAGTGCTAGTGACAGGCGTAGTGGCAATCATCCCCAGCATTTT.

This clonotype was observed a handful of times. The chain combines TRBV12-3 or TRBV12-4 with TRBJ1-1; D ambiguous. The CDR3 sequence is 15 residues long. V shed 1 base and J shed 1 base, with 10 bases lying between them. CDR3 sequence reads: CASSLGHRANTEAFF. Written as DNA, the CDR3 is TGTGCCAGCAGTTTAGGCCACAGAGCGAACACTGAAGCTTTCTTT.

This clonotype was seen only a few times. This chain uses TRBV20-1 with TRBJ2-2; D might be TRBD2 (5 bases). V lost 6 bases and J lost 5, with 19 bases in between. Germline-derived CDR1 and CDR2 are DFQATT and SNEGSKA (reference sequence). The CDR3 sequence is 15 residues long. In DNA form, the CDR3 reads TGCAGTGCACCAAAGCGACTACCGGGGACCGGGGAGCTGTTTTTT. Its translation is CSAPKRLPGTGELFF.

Points on this clonotype: This could be a read error, since a much larger clone is one nucleotide away. The V gene is TRBV7-7, the J gene TRBJ2-1; D possibly corresponds to TRBD2 (6 bases). Germline-derived CDR1 and CDR2 are SSHAT and FNYEAQ (reference sequence). This CDR3 has 15 residues. The chain's CDR3 is CAGRSTSRPFNEQFF. CDR3 coding DNA: TGTGCTGGCAGATCCACTAGCCGACCTTTCAATGAGCAGTTCTTC.